The 18 T cell receptor beta chains presented below share a single source sample, sequenced in a study of blood T cell repertoires in COVID-19. Clones were read by immunoSEQ multiplex PCR, and TCRdb kept only the in-frame ones, dropping some. The profile covers some 240,000 clones, with more than 80% appearing a single time and 6% to 8% taken by the ten largest. Sequences were obtained from peripheral blood. These TCRs come from an elderly woman with COVID-19, enrolled during active disease.

The CDR3 protein is CASSLEGARVPVAFF. The CDR3, as DNA: TGTGCCAGCAGCTTAGAGGGAGCCAGAGTTCCTGTGGCTTTCTTT. The genes are TRBV11-2 and TRBJ1-1; D is unresolved. V was pared by 0 bases and J by 11 bases, with 19 bases between. The CDR3 totals 15 residues. Germline values: CDR1 SGHAT, CDR2 FQNNGV.

This clone has only one observation. The chain couples TRBV9 to TRBJ2-3; the D gene is possibly TRBD2 (6 bases). Trimming removed 3 bases at V and 9 bases at J, with 8 bases between. Germline V gene data show CDR1 as SGDLS and CDR2 as YYNGEE. This CDR3 comprises 11 residues. The CDR3 DNA sequence: TGTGCCAGCAGCGCCGGGGGAACGCAGTATTTT. This sequence encodes CASSAGGTQYF. The complete variable domain, with remaining parts taken from reference TRBV9 and TRBJ2-3, reads DSGVTQTPKHLITATGQRVTLRCSPRSGDLSVYWYQQSLDQGLQFLIQYYNGEERAKGNILERFSAQQFPDLHSELNLSSLELGDSALYFCASSAGGTQYFGPGTRLTVL.

The chain carries TRBV5-1 and TRBJ1-1; the D is unclear. V lost 0 bases and J lost 1, with 7 bases in between. The length of the CDR3 is 14 residues. Germline values: CDR1 SGHRS, CDR2 YFSETQ. The DNA for the CDR3 is TGCGCCAGCAGCTTGGACGTCAGGAACACTGAAGCTTTCTTT. This translates into CASSLDVRNTEAFF.

The V call is TRBV6-5, the J call TRBJ1-3; 7 bases fit TRBD1. The V segment lost 1 base and the J segment 7 bases; nucleotides outside the gene matches: 1. CDR1 is MNHEY and CDR2 is SVGAGI in the germline V gene. The CDR3 runs to 13 residues. The DNA for the CDR3 is TGTGCCAGCAGTTACTTCAGGGGGAACACCATATATTTT. Translating gives CASSYFRGNTIYF.

This chain links TRBV9 with TRBJ1-4; possibly TRBD1 for D (6 bases). Germline CDR1 and CDR2: SGDLS and YYNGEE. The CDR3 sequence is 14 residues long. The germline V and J ends were trimmed by 5 bases and 4 bases, with 12 bases remaining between them. The CDR3 reads CASSEGQLNEKLFF. As DNA, the CDR3 is TGTGCCAGCAGTGAAGGACAGCTTAATGAAAAACTGTTTTTT.

This clone has only a few counts. The rearrangement joins TRBV24-1 to TRBJ2-1; 9 bases align to TRBD1. The CDR3 runs to 13 residues. From germline, CDR1 is KGHDR and CDR2 SFDVKD. V lost 7 bases and J lost 7; bases outside the gene matches: 4. CDR3 residues: CATRDRGRNEQFF. CDR3 sequence (DNA): TGTGCCACCAGGGACAGGGGAAGGAATGAGCAGTTCTTC.

The rearrangement links TRBV19 to TRBJ1-5; unclear D gene. Germline lookup yields CDR1 LNHDA and CDR2 SQIVND (reference sequence). The ends were cut back, 5 bases at V and 3 bases at J, with 11 bases in the middle. The CDR3 sequence is 14 residues long. The CDR3 nucleotides are TGTGCCAGTAGTTCCGAACAGCTCAATCAGCCCCAGCATTTT. This encodes CASSSEQLNQPQHF. The full variable domain, completed using reference TRBV19 and TRBJ1-5, is DGGITQSPKYLFRKEGQNVTLSCEQNLNHDAMYWYRQDPGQGLRLIYYSQIVNDFQKGDIAEGYSVSREKKESFPLTVTSAQKNPTAFYLCASSSEQLNQPQHFGDGTRLSIL.

This clone has just one count. This rearrangement joins TRBV7-9 to TRBJ2-5, with 10 nucleotides matching TRBD1. CDR1 is SEHNR, CDR2 FQNEAQ, per germline (reference sequence). The CDR3 is 16 residues long. Trimming removed 2 bases from V and 3 bases from J; junction bases left unmatched: 6. The CDR3 DNA is TGTGCCAGCAGCTTATCCGGGACAGGGGAGGAAGAGACCCAGTACTTC. The encoded protein is CASSLSGTGEEETQYF.

The rearrangement links TRBV4-2 to TRBJ2-7, with 9 bases that match TRBD1. The CDR3 length is 16 residues. V trimming: 1 base; J trimming: 6 bases; junction bases outside the gene matches: 10. The germline gives CDR1 LGHNA, CDR2 YNFKEQ. The CDR3 reads CASSQGFGTGYSEQYF. The CDR3 DNA reads as TGTGCCAGCAGCCAAGGCTTCGGGACAGGGTACTCCGAGCAGTACTTC.

This sequence joins TRBV6-6 and TRBJ2-7; the D is unclear. Trimming pared 0 bases from V and 2 bases from J, leaving 11 bases between. The CDR3 contains 15 residues. The germline V gene has CDR1 MNHNY and CDR2 SVGAGI (reference sequence). The CDR3 sequence: CASSYSYFTTYEQYF. The CDR3 nucleotides are TGTGCCAGCAGTTACTCCTACTTCACCACCTACGAGCAGTACTTC.

V usage is TRBV5-1 and J usage is TRBJ2-3, with 8 bases identical to TRBD2. This CDR3 contains 18 residues. After removal of 1 base from V and 0 bases from J, the junction contained 10 bases not matched to a gene. Germline CDR1 SGHRS, CDR2 YFSETQ. CDR3 sequence reads: CASSLLGTRMASTDTQYF. In DNA form, the CDR3 reads TGCGCCAGCAGCTTGCTGGGGACTAGGATGGCTAGCACAGATACGCAGTATTTT.

This clone was detected only once. The V and J genes are TRBV28 and TRBJ2-7; no reliable D call. Trimming took 2 bases from V and 9 from J, leaving 17 bases between them. Per the germline V gene, CDR1 is MDHEN and CDR2 is SYDVKM. The CDR3 runs to 14 residues. The chain's CDR3 is CASSLGQALLGQYF. In DNA, the CDR3 is TGTGCCAGCAGTTTAGGGCAGGCCTTACTTGGGCAGTACTTC.

V is TRBV6-2 or TRBV6-3 and J is TRBJ1-5, with 10 bases lining up with TRBD1. In germline, CDR1 is MNHEY, CDR2 SVGEGT. With V trimmed by 2 bases and J by 1 base, 8 bases remained unmatched. This CDR3 spans 18 amino acids. The CDR3 protein is CASSYEVGTGVSNQPQHF. In DNA, the CDR3 is TGTGCCAGCAGTTACGAGGTGGGGACAGGGGTAAGCAATCAGCCCCAGCATTTT.

About this clone: Its ends do not fully match the called genes, so a read error is possible. The V call is TRBV14, the J call TRBJ1-3, with unresolved D. Looked up from germline, CDR1 is SGHDN and CDR2 is FVKESK. CDR3 length: 13 amino acids. The CDR3 region has the DNA TGTGCCAGCAGCCAAGATCAAAGCCAAGCCCCGGATTTT. This codes for CASSQDQSQAPDF.

The chain has TRBV4-1 and TRBJ2-1; TRBD1 agrees at 9 bases. V trimming: 4 bases; J trimming: 0 bases; junction bases outside the gene matches: 7. This CDR3 contains 17 residues. Germline CDR1 reads MGHRA; CDR2 reads YSYEKL. The chain's CDR3 is CASSRLGQGSSYNEQFF. The CDR3 DNA follows: TGCGCCAGCAGCCGGCTGGGACAGGGTAGCTCCTACAATGAGCAGTTCTTC.

The chain is built from TRBV2 and TRBJ2-5, with D perhaps matching TRBD2 (5 bases). Trimming removed 2 bases at V and 3 bases at J, with 7 bases between. In germline, CDR1 is SNHLY, CDR2 FYNNEI. The CDR3 is made up of 13 amino acids. CDR3: CASSERREETQYF. The CDR3 region has the DNA TGTGCCAGCAGTGAAAGGCGGGAAGAGACCCAGTACTTC. The entire variable domain, with the rest obtained from reference TRBV2 and TRBJ2-5, is as follows: EPEVTQTPSHQVTQMGQEVILRCVPISNHLYFYWYRQILGQKVEFLVSFYNNEISEKSEIFDDQFSVERPDGSNFTLKIRSTKLEDSAMYFCASSERREETQYFGPGTRLLVL.

This chain links TRBV24-1 with TRBJ2-1; TRBD2 matches 7 bases. The germline CDR1 and CDR2 sequences are KGHDR and SFDVKD. The CDR3 spans 17 residues. V dropped 2 bases and J dropped 2; count of bases not matched to a gene: 8. CDR3 DNA sequence: TGTGCCACCAGTGATTCGACGTCTCGGGGGGCCTACAATGAGCAGTTCTTC. This codes for CATSDSTSRGAYNEQFF.

The V and J genes are TRBV28 and TRBJ1-1, with 8 bases identical to TRBD1. The V segment lost 6 bases and the J segment 8 bases; nucleotides outside the gene matches: 5. The length of the CDR3 is 12 residues. The germline V gene encodes CDR1 MDHEN and CDR2 SYDVKM. CDR3 sequence reads: CASRPGQGEAFF. In nucleotides, the CDR3 is TGTGCCAGCAGGCCAGGACAGGGAGAAGCTTTCTTT.